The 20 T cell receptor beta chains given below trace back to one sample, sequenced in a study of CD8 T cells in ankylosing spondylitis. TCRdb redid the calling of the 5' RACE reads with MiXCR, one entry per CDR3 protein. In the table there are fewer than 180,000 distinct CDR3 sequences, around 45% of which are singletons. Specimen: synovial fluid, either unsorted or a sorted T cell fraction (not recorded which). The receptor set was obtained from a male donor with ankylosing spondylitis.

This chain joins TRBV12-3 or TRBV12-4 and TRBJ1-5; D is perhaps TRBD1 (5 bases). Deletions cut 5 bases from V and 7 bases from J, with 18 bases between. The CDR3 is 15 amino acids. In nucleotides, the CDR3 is TGTGCCAGCAGTAAAACCCGGGGCTTTCGACAGCCCCAGCATTTT. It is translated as CASSKTRGFRQPQHF.

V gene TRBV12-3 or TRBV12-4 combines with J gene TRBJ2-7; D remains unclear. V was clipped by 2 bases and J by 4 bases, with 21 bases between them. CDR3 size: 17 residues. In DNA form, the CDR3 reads TGTGCCAGCAGTTTAATGGCCCCGGGCCAGAACCATTACGAGCAGTACTTC. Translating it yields CASSLMAPGQNHYEQYF.

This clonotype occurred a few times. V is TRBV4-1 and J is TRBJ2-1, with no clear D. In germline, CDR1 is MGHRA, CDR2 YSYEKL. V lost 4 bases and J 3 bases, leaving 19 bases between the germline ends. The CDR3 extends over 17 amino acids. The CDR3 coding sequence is TGCGCCAGCAGCCCTGAATTATTGGCGGCGAACTACAATGAGCAGTTCTTC. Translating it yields CASSPELLAANYNEQFF.

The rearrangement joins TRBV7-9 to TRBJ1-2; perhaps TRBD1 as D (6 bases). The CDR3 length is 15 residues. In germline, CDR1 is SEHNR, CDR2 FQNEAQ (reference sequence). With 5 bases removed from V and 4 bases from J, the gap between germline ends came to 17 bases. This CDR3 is CASSHLGGAPYGYTF. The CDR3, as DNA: TGTGCCAGCAGCCACCTGGGGGGGGCACCCTATGGCTACACCTTC.

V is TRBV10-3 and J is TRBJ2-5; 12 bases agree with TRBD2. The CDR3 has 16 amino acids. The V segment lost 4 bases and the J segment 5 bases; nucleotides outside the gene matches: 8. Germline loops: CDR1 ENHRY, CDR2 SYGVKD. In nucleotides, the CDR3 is TGTGCCATCAGTGGACGCCGGACTAGCGGGGTTGAGACCCAGTACTTC. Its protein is CAISGRRTSGVETQYF.

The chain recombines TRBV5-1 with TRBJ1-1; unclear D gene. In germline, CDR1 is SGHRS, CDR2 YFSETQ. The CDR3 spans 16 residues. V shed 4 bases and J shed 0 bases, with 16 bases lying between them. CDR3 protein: CASSPRDTNMNTEAFF. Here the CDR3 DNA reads TGCGCCAGCAGCCCCCGGGATACTAATATGAACACTGAAGCTTTCTTT.

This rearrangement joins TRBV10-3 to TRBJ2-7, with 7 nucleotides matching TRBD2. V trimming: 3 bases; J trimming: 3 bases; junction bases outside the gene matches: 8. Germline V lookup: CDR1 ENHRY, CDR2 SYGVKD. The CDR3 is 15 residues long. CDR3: CAISDPGREHYEQYF. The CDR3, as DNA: TGTGCCATCAGTGACCCGGGGAGGGAGCACTACGAGCAGTACTTC.

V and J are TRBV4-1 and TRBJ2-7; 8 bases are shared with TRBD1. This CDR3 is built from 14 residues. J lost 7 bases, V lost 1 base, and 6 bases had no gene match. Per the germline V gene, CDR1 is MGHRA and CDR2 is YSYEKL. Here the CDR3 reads CASSQGTGSWEQYF. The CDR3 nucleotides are TGCGCCAGCAGCCAAGGGACAGGGTCGTGGGAGCAGTACTTC.

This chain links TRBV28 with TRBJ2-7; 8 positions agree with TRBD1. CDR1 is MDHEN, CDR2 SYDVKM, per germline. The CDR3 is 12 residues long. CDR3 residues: CVSSGQAYEQYF. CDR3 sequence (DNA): TGTGTATCATCGGGACAGGCCTACGAGCAGTACTTC.

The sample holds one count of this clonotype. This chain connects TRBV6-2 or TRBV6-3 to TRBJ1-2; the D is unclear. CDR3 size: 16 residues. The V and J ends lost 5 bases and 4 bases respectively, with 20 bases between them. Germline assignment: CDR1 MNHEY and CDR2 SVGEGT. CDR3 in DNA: TGTGCCAGCAGTAACCCGAGGCCTAGAGAGTTCTATGGCTACACCTTC. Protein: CASSNPRPREFYGYTF.

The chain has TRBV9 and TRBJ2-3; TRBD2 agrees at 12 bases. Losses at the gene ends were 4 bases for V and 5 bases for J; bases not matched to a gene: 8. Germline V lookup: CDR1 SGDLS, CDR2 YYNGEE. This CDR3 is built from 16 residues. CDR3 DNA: TGTGCCAGCAGCTTTCGACTAGCGGGAGTGGAAGATACGCAGTATTTT. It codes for CASSFRLAGVEDTQYF.

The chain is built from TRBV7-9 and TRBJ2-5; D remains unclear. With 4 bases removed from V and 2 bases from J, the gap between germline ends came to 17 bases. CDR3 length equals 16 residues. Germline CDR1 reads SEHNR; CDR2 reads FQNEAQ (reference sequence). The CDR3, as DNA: TGTGCCAGCAGCTCGGCGTGGGCTACGACACAAGAGACCCAGTACTTC. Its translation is CASSSAWATTQETQYF.

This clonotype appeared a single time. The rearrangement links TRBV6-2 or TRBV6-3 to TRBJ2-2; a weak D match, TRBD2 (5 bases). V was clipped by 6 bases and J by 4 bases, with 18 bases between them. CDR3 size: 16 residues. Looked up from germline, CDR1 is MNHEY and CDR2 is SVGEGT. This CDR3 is CASSGVVFRGTGELFF. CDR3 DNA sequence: TGTGCCAGCAGCGGGGTTGTTTTTCGGGGCACCGGGGAGCTGTTTTTT.

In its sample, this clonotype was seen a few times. DNA of the CDR3: TGTGCCAGCTCACCAGCCAGGGTTAGCACCGGGGAGCTGTTTTTT. Protein sequence: CASSPARVSTGELFF. The V and J genes are TRBV18 and TRBJ2-2; weak D call: TRBD1 (5 bases). This CDR3 is built from 15 residues. The V gene lost 2 bases and the J gene lost 4 bases, with 11 bases spanning the gap. Germline V lookup: CDR1 KGHSH, CDR2 LQKENI.

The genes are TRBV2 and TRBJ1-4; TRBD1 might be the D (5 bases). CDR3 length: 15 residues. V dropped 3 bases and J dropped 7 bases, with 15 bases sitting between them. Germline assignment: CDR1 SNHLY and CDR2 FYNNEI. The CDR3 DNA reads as TGTGCCAGCAGTGACCCCACCACCGGGGGTGAAAAACTGTTTTTT. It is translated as CASSDPTTGGEKLFF.

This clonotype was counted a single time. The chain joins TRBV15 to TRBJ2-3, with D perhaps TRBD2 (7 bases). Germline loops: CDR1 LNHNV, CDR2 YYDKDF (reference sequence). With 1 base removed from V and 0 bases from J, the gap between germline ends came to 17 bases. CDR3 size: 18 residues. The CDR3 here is CATSRVRGGAWSTDTQYF. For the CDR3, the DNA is TGTGCCACCAGCAGAGTACGAGGGGGGGCCTGGAGCACAGATACGCAGTATTTT.

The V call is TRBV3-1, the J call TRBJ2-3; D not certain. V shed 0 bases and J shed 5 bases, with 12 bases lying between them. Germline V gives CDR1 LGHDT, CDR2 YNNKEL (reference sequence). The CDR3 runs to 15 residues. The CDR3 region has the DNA TGTGCCAGCAGCCAAGATATGGGGTCGGGAGATACGCAGTATTTT. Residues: CASSQDMGSGDTQYF.

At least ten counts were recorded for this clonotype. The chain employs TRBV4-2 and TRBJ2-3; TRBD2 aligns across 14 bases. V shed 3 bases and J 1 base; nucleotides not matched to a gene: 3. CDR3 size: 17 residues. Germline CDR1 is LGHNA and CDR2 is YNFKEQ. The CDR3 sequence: CASSHGTSGGGTDTQYF. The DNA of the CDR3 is TGTGCCAGCAGCCACGGGACTAGCGGGGGAGGCACAGATACGCAGTATTTT.

The CDR3 DNA sequence: TGTGCCAGCAGCGTAGCTGGAGTGGACAACTACGAGCAGTACTTC. Its translation is CASSVAGVDNYEQYF. V and J are TRBV9 and TRBJ2-7; D might be TRBD1 (5 bases). V dropped 0 bases and J dropped 3 bases, with 13 bases sitting between them. CDR3 length: 15 amino acids. Germline assignment: CDR1 SGDLS and CDR2 YYNGEE.

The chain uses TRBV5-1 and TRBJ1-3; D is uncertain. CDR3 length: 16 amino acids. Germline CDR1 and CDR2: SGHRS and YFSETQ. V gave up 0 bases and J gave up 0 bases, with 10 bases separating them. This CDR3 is CASSLGGIYSGNTIYF. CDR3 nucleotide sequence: TGCGCCAGCAGCTTGGGAGGGATTTACTCTGGAAACACCATATATTTT.